These 21 T cell receptor beta chains were sequenced from one sample in a study of OX40 agonist ivuxolimab in advanced cancers. Library preparation employed the immunoSEQ multiplex PCR assay. In TCRdb, the immuneACCESS table is reduced to in-frame sequences with V and J assigned. These tables do not hold every clone; where another copy was compared, an unresolved V gene accounts for under half, and the others remain unexplained. Here the sample has 25,000 to 30,000 clones; 79% occur a single time. Roughly 15% of the sample belongs to the ten largest clones. Sequenced material: CD4+ or CD8+ T cells sorted from blood, taken in a trial of the OX40 agonist ivuxolimab. Receptors originate from an adult with an advanced solid tumor such as melanoma, head and neck, liver or kidney cancer.

The chain carries TRBV30 and TRBJ1-1; a weak D match, TRBD1 (5 bases). V shed 3 bases and J shed 4 bases, with 12 bases lying between them. Germline loops: CDR1 GTSNPN, CDR2 SVGIG (reference sequence). The CDR3 runs 13 residues. CDR3 region: CAWSRTGGTEAFF. The CDR3 coding sequence is TGTGCCTGGAGCCGAACGGGGGGCACTGAAGCTTTCTTT.

The chain employs TRBV27 and TRBJ2-1, with D possibly TRBD2 on 6 matching bases. Germline-derived CDR1 and CDR2 are MNHEY and SMNVEV (reference sequence). CDR3 length: 12 amino acids. Deletions cut 6 bases from V and 10 bases from J, with 13 bases between. CDR3 residues: CASSTGTPEQFF. The CDR3 DNA sequence: TGTGCCAGCAGCACGGGGACTCCCGAGCAGTTCTTC.

This rearrangement joins TRBV30 to TRBJ2-1, with 8 nucleotides matching TRBD1. The CDR3 runs to 15 residues. The junction had 5 bases not matched to a gene; V was cut back by 0 bases and J by 4 bases. Germline V gives CDR1 GTSNPN, CDR2 SVGIG (reference sequence). The CDR3 bases are TGTGCCTGGAGTGTAGGCAGGGGGCTTTACAATGAGCAGTTCTTC. Translating it yields CAWSVGRGLYNEQFF. Variable domain in full (rest from reference TRBV30 and TRBJ2-1): SQTIHQWPATLVQPVGSPLSLECTVEGTSNPNLYWYRQAAGRGLQLLFYSVGIGQISSEVPQNLSASRPQDRQFILSSKKLLLSDSGFYLCAWSVGRGLYNEQFFGPGTRLTVL.

This chain joins TRBV19 and TRBJ1-5; D gene uncertain. The length of the CDR3 is 14 residues. The germline gives CDR1 LNHDA, CDR2 SQIVND (reference sequence). The V end was cut by 6 bases, the J end by 0 bases, with 9 bases between. The CDR3 here is CASSEPDSNQPQHF. CDR3 DNA: TGTGCCAGTAGCGAACCCGATAGCAATCAGCCCCAGCATTTT.

The V and J genes are TRBV27 and TRBJ2-2, with 7 bases matching TRBD2. V trimming: 1 base; J trimming: 7 bases; junction bases outside the gene matches: 6. Germline assignment: CDR1 MNHEY and CDR2 SMNVEV (reference sequence). CDR3 length: 15 residues. The chain's CDR3 is CASSLWAGLVGELFF. The DNA for the CDR3 is TGTGCCAGCAGTTTATGGGCCGGACTAGTCGGGGAGCTGTTTTTT.

This clone came up a few times. The chain couples TRBV28 to TRBJ1-2; a possible D gene is TRBD1 (6 bases). The CDR3 has 14 residues. V lost 2 bases and J lost 8, with 15 bases in between. CDR1 is MDHEN and CDR2 is SYDVKM in the germline V gene. In DNA form, the CDR3 reads TGTGCCAGCAGTTTAAGGGGGGGCGCAAGCGGCTACACCTTC. Amino acids: CASSLRGGASGYTF.

The chain combines TRBV9 with TRBJ1-6; weak D call: TRBD1 (5 bases). Trimming removed 2 bases from V and 7 bases from J, with 7 bases in between. Looked up from germline, CDR1 is SGDLS and CDR2 is YYNGEE. The CDR3 length is 13 residues. The CDR3 DNA sequence: TGTGCCAGCAGCGTCGCAGGGAATTCACCCCTCCACTTT. Residues: CASSVAGNSPLHF. The full variable domain, its missing parts supplied by reference TRBV9 and TRBJ1-6, is DSGVTQTPKHLITATGQRVTLRCSPRSGDLSVYWYQQSLDQGLQFLIQYYNGEERAKGNILERFSAQQFPDLHSELNLSSLELGDSALYFCASSVAGNSPLHFGNGTRLTVT.

The chain combines TRBV2 with TRBJ2-1, with 15 bases matching TRBD2. V shed 5 bases and J 1 base; nucleotides not matched to a gene: 12. This CDR3 is 20 amino acids long. Germline-derived CDR1 and CDR2 are SNHLY and FYNNEI. The CDR3 region is CASSSTRTSGGAVSYNEQFF. As DNA, the CDR3 is TGTGCCAGCAGTTCTACCAGGACTAGCGGGGGGGCTGTATCCTACAATGAGCAGTTCTTC.

The V gene is TRBV6-1, the J gene TRBJ2-7; TRBD1 matches 12 bases. CDR3 length equals 15 residues. CDR1 and CDR2 from the germline V gene are MNHNS and SASEGT. Trimming removed 2 bases from V and 4 bases from J; junction bases left unmatched: 3. The CDR3 spells CASSERDRGLYEQYF. In nucleotides, the CDR3 is TGTGCCAGCAGTGAAAGGGACAGGGGGCTTTACGAGCAGTACTTC.

The chain links TRBV7-2 to TRBJ2-2; 7 nucleotides match TRBD1. The V segment lost 3 bases and the J segment 7 bases; nucleotides outside the gene matches: 5. This CDR3 contains 14 residues. Looked up from germline, CDR1 is SGHTA and CDR2 is FQGNSA. Here the CDR3 reads CASSLLTGHGELFF. DNA of the CDR3: TGTGCCAGCAGCTTGCTGACAGGGCACGGGGAGCTGTTTTTT. Complete variable domain (other parts from reference TRBV7-2 and TRBJ2-2): GAGVSQSPSNKVTEKGKDVELRCDPISGHTALYWYRQSLGQGLEFLIYFQGNSAPDKSGLPSDRFSAERTGGSVSTLTIQRTQQEDSAVYLCASSLLTGHGELFFGEGSRLTVL.

This chain links TRBV7-8 with TRBJ1-1; D is unresolved. CDR1 and CDR2 (germline): SGHVS, FQNEAQ. V dropped 3 bases and J dropped 2 bases, with 7 bases sitting between them. The CDR3 runs to 13 residues. Written as DNA, the CDR3 is TGTGCCAGCAGCTTTTCGGGAAACACTGAAGCTTTCTTT. It specifies CASSFSGNTEAFF.

V and J are TRBV5-1 and TRBJ1-1; D is unclear. The CDR3 consists of 14 residues. Germline V lookup: CDR1 SGHRS, CDR2 YFSETQ. Trimming cost V 0 bases and J 1 base, with 7 bases left between them. CDR3: CASSLERANTEAFF. CDR3 in DNA: TGCGCCAGCAGCTTGGAACGGGCGAACACTGAAGCTTTCTTT.

This chain uses TRBV19 with TRBJ1-6, with D hard to call. Trimming took 6 bases from V and 4 from J, leaving 16 bases between them. From germline, CDR1 is LNHDA and CDR2 SQIVND (reference sequence). The CDR3 has 16 residues. The CDR3 bases are TGTGCCAGTAGCTCGACTGAGGTTTATTATAATTCACCCCTCCACTTT. This sequence encodes CASSSTEVYYNSPLHF. Drawing the rest from reference TRBV19 and TRBJ1-6, the complete variable domain is DGGITQSPKYLFRKEGQNVTLSCEQNLNHDAMYWYRQDPGQGLRLIYYSQIVNDFQKGDIAEGYSVSREKKESFPLTVTSAQKNPTAFYLCASSSTEVYYNSPLHFGNGTRLTVT.

J is TRBJ1-2 and V is TRBV11-2, with a tentative D call TRBD1 (6 bases). Germline V gene lookup returns CDR1 SGHAT and CDR2 FQNNGV. CDR3 length: 15 residues. The germline V and J ends were trimmed by 5 bases and 5 bases, with 18 bases remaining between them. The CDR3 loop is CASSQGIRQVYGYTF. CDR3 nucleotides: TGTGCCAGCAGCCAGGGGATTAGACAAGTTTATGGCTACACCTTC.

This chain connects TRBV20-1 to TRBJ1-3; D is undetermined. The V and J ends lost 7 bases and 4 bases respectively, with 8 bases between them. The CDR3 is 11 residues long. CDR1 is DFQATT, CDR2 SNEGSKA, per germline (reference sequence). The CDR3 loop is CSGVKGNTIYF. The CDR3 DNA reads as TGCAGTGGCGTCAAGGGAAACACCATATATTTT.

The chain uses TRBV27 and TRBJ2-7; 9 bases line up with TRBD1. Germline lookup yields CDR1 MNHEY and CDR2 SMNVEV (reference sequence). The CDR3 consists of 15 residues. With 4 bases clipped from V and 3 bases from J, the junction kept 7 bases outside the gene matches. CDR3 nucleotides: TGTGCCAGCAGTTCGGGACAGGGTTCACTCTACGAGCAGTACTTC. Translation: CASSSGQGSLYEQYF.

The V call is TRBV6-1, the J call TRBJ2-5; D remains ambiguous. V dropped 4 bases and J dropped 5 bases, with 11 bases sitting between them. Germline-derived CDR1 and CDR2 are MNHNS and SASEGT. This CDR3 spans 13 amino acids. The CDR3: CASSASDSETQYF. The CDR3 DNA is TGTGCCAGCAGTGCCTCAGATTCGGAGACCCAGTACTTC.

V and J are TRBV18 and TRBJ2-1; 12 bases map to TRBD2. CDR3 length: 16 residues. From germline, CDR1 is KGHSH and CDR2 LQKENI. Trimming removed 5 bases from V and 3 bases from J; junction bases left unmatched: 5. The CDR3 reads CASSVTSGGLYNEQFF. In nucleotides, the CDR3 is TGTGCCAGCTCAGTGACTAGCGGGGGACTCTACAATGAGCAGTTCTTC. Full variable domain (remainder filled in from reference TRBV18 and TRBJ2-1): NAGVMQNPRHLVRRRGQEARLRCSPMKGHSHVYWYRQLPEEGLKFMVYLQKENIIDESGMPKERFSAEFPKEGPSILRIQQVVRGDSAAYFCASSVTSGGLYNEQFFGPGTRLTVL.

V is TRBV2 and J is TRBJ2-5; maybe TRBD2 (5 bases). V was trimmed by 4 bases and J by 5 bases, leaving 14 bases between them. In germline, CDR1 is SNHLY, CDR2 FYNNEI. CDR3 length: 14 residues. The CDR3: CASSVSGSQETQYF. The CDR3 bases are TGTGCCAGCAGTGTAAGCGGATCCCAGGAGACCCAGTACTTC.

The rearrangement joins TRBV5-8 to TRBJ2-7; no firm D call. The germline V gene has CDR1 SGHTS and CDR2 YDEGEE. Trimming shortened V by 4 bases and J by 6 bases, and 17 bases separated the two germline ends. The CDR3 spans 14 residues. The CDR3 here is CASSELSRTGEQYF. Here the CDR3 DNA reads TGTGCCAGCAGCGAGTTGAGCAGGACCGGCGAGCAGTACTTC.

V and J are TRBV9 and TRBJ1-3; D is possibly TRBD1 (6 bases). The V end lost 3 bases, the J end lost 1 base, and 17 bases lay between the germline ends. The germline gives CDR1 SGDLS, CDR2 YYNGEE. The CDR3 contains 17 residues. CDR3 sequence (DNA): TGTGCCAGCAGCGCGGGACATCCCACGGCGTCTGGAAACACCATATATTTT. Protein sequence: CASSAGHPTASGNTIYF.